This T cell receptor beta chain was identified in a study of regulatory dendritic cells for organ transplantation. Across the whole study: LPS was added to dendritic cell cultures on day 6. Points from the study as a whole: Regulatory dendritic cells appeared to expand memory CD8+ clones less than mature ones.

Sorted T cells were CFSE-labeled and cultured around 5 days with allogeneic regulatory or mature dendritic cells at 1:10. CDR3 size: 13 residues. V was cut by 5 bases and J by 1 base, with 8 bases left in between. Looked up from germline, CDR1 is SGHAT and CDR2 is FQNNGV. Points on this clone: Its specificity is unknown.

The repertoire was sequenced with immunoSEQ multiplex PCR; TCRdb's copy has only in-frame clones and lacks some. The sample contains roughly 20,000 clones, around 85% of which appear only once. This TCR came from a human donor in good health. The chain couples TRBV11-2 to TRBJ2-5; D is unresolved. Sequencing was performed on memory CD4+ T cells from blood cultured with regulatory dendritic cells. Subset: CD45RO+ memory T cells. The chain's CDR3 is CASSPRLQETQYF. As DNA, the CDR3 is TGTGCCAGCAGCCCGCGTCTCCAAGAGACCCAGTACTTC.